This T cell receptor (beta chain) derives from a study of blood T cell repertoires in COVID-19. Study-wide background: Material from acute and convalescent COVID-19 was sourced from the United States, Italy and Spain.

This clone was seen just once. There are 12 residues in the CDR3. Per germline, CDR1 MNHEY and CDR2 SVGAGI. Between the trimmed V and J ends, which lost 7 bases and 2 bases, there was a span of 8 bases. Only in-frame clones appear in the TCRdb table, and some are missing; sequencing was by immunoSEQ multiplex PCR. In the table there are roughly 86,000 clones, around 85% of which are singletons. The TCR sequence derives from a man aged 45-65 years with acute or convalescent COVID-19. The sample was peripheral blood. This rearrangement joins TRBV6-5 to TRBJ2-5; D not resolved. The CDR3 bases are TGTGCCAGCATGGCCGGGCAAGAGACCCAGTACTTC. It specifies CASMAGQETQYF.